The sequence of this TCR beta chain was determined in a study of cytomegalovirus exposure and HLA in healthy donors. Whole-study results and caveats: Later on, an analysis tied about 17,000 TCR beta sequences to HLA alleles at 0.05 false discovery rate.

Primers included in the PCR were 60 Vbeta and 13 Jbeta primers. Sequencing was performed with immunoSEQ multiplex PCR; in TCRdb, only in-frame clones are kept and a portion is missing. The sample has 150,000 to 200,000 clones, 70% to 80% seen once; the top ten hold about 2.1%. As concerns this clone: Its cognate antigen is unknown.

Germline CDR1 reads SGHTA; CDR2 reads FQGNSA. V lost 4 bases and J lost 5, with 12 bases in between. The CDR3 length is 14 residues. This sequence originates from a woman in her 30s in good health and CMV-seropositive. Input material: PBMCs. The chain couples TRBV7-2 to TRBJ1-3, with D maybe TRBD1 (5 bases). The CDR3 DNA follows: TGTGCCAGCAGCTCGGGGACTCAAAGAAACACCATATATTTT. It specifies CASSSGTQRNTIYF.